Presented here are 5 T cell receptor beta chains from one specimen sequenced in a study of T cell changes during pregnancy in multiple sclerosis. The protocol was immunoSEQ multiplex PCR, while the TCRdb copy is restricted to in-frame clones and leaves out a portion. The top ten clones hold almost 1% of a sample with some 99,000 clones, 90% to 95% of them seen once. The specimen was peripheral blood, collected after pregnancy. The receptors originated from a female donor with multiple sclerosis, enrolled in a pregnancy study.

The V and J genes are TRBV9 and TRBJ2-7; 9 nucleotides align to TRBD1. Germline trimming cut 3 bases from V and 4 bases from J; bases unmatched to any gene: 11. The CDR3 contains 16 residues. Germline CDR1 SGDLS, CDR2 YYNGEE. CDR3 sequence: CASSASSGTGKYEQYF. In nucleotides, the CDR3 is TGTGCCAGCAGCGCGAGCTCCGGGACAGGGAAGTACGAGCAGTACTTC.

This clone was seen a handful of times. The gene calls are TRBV5-1 and TRBJ1-1; D ambiguous. The length of the CDR3 is 11 residues. Germline V CDR1 and CDR2: SGHRS, YFSETQ. Deletions cut 4 bases from V and 5 bases from J, with 6 bases between. CDR3 bases: TGCGCCAGCAGCCGGGAAACTGAAGCTTTCTTT. It specifies CASSRETEAFF.

This clone has just one count. The chain recombines TRBV4-3 with TRBJ2-7; 7 bases are a match to TRBD2. CDR3 size: 15 residues. From germline, CDR1 is LGHNA and CDR2 YSLEER. V shed 0 bases, J shed 3 bases, and the junction held 5 bases outside the gene matches. In DNA form, the CDR3 reads TGCGCCAGCAGCCAAGATTCTGGCGGGGGCTACGAGCAGTACTTC. Its protein is CASSQDSGGGYEQYF.

This chain uses TRBV7-9 with TRBJ1-1, with 9 bases aligning to TRBD1. Germline CDR1 reads SEHNR; CDR2 reads FQNEAQ (reference sequence). V lost 5 bases, J lost 5 bases, and 12 bases stayed unmatched. The CDR3 spans 16 residues. The DNA of the CDR3 is TGTGCCAGCAGCCCCTCATCACAGGGGGCGCAAACTGAAGCTTTCTTT. Its protein product is CASSPSSQGAQTEAFF.

This sequence joins TRBV10-3 and TRBJ2-3, with 8 bases lining up with TRBD1. V was clipped by 3 bases and J by 5 bases; unmatched bases: 7. The germline V gene encodes CDR1 ENHRY and CDR2 SYGVKD. The CDR3 is made up of 15 amino acids. For the CDR3, the DNA is TGTGCCATCAGTGATCCGGGACAGGCTAAAGATACGCAGTATTTT. This translates into CAISDPGQAKDTQYF.